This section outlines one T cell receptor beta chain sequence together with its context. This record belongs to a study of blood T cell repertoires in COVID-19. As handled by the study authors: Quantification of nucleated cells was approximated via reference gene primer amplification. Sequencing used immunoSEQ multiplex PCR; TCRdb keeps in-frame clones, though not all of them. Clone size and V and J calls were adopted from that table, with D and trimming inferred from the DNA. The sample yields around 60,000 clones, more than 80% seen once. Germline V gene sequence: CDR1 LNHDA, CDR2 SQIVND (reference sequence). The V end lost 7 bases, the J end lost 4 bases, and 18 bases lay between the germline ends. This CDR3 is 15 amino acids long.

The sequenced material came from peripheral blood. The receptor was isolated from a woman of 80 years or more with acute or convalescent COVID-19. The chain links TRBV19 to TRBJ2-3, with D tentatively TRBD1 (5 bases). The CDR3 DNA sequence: TGTGCCAGTAAAGTGATGACAGAAAGAGCAGATACGCAGTATTTT. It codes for CASKVMTERADTQYF. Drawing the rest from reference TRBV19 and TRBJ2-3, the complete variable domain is DGGITQSPKYLFRKEGQNVTLSCEQNLNHDAMYWYRQDPGQGLRLIYYSQIVNDFQKGDIAEGYSVSREKKESFPLTVTSAQKNPTAFYLCASKVMTERADTQYFGPGTRLTVL.